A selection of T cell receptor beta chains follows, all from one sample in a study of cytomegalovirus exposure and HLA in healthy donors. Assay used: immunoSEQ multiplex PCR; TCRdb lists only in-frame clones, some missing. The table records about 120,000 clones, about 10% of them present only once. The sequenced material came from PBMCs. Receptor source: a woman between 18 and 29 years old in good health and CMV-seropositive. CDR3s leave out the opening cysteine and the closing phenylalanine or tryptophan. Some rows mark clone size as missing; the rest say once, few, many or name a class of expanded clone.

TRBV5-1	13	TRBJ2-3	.	ASSLALAGTDTQY
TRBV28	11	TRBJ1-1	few	ATHQQSNTEAF
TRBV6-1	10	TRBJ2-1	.	ASSRLAYEQF
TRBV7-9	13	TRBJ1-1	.	ASSPVGQGKMEAF
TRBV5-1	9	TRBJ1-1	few	ASSFGSEAF
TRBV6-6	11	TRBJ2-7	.	ASSYSITYEQY
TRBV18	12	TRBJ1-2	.	ASSHTGRTFGYT
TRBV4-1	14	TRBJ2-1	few	ASSQEGYGRGDEQF
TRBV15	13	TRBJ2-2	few	ATSRDFGDPGELF
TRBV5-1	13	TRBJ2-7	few	ASSLGTSGSYEQY
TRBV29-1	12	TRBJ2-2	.	SVLAGANTGELF
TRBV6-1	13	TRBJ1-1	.	ASSPSTGQNTEAF
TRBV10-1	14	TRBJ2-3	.	ASSDIEGAVTDTQY
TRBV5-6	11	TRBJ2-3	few	ASSFQGTDTQY
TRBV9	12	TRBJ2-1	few	ASSVSGSYNEQF
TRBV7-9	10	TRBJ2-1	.	ASRTSGSYQF
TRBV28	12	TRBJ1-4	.	ASSLTGVLEKLF
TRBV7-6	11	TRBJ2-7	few	ASSLGQGNEQY
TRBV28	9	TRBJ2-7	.	ASSTPGEQY
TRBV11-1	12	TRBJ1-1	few	ASSLLGAGAEAF
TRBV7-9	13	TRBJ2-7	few	ASSRTEAGSNEQY
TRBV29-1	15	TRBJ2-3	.	SVVSAGTSGNTDTQY
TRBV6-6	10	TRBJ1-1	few	ASSFQDTEAF
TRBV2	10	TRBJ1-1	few	ASSVGSGEAF
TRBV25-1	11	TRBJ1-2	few	ASSEGQIYGYT
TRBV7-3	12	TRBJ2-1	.	ASSIKDTFNEQF
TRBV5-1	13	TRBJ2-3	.	ASSLSGLVTDTQY
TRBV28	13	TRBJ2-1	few	ASSPHSYSYNEQF
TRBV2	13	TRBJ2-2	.	ASSPGQGGSGELF
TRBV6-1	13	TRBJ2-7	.	ASSPSGASSYEQY
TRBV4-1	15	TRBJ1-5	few	ASSQDAQGSRNQPQH
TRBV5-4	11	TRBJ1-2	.	ASSWSRGDGYT
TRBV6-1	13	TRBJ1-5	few	ASSETGTSNQPQH
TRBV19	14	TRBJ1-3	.	ASSPNTGSSGNTIY
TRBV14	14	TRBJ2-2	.	ASSQRQATNTGELF
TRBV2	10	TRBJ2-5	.	ASSRSGETQY
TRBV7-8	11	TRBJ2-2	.	ASSLETGGELF
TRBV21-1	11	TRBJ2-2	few	ASSECGTGELF
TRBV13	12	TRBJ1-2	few	ASSPRSSNYGYT
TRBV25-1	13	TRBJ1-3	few	ASGPVLPSGNTIY
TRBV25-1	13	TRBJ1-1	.	ASSPPDRRAPEAF
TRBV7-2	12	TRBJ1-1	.	ASKLGWGGTEAF
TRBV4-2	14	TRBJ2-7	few	ASSQGDRPSSYEQY
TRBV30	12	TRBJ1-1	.	ASPAQGSDTEAF
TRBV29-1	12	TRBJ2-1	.	SVHGLAGSYEQF
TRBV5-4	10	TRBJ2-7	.	ASSLAPFEQY
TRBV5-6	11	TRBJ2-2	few	ASSLRDTGELF
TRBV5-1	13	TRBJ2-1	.	ATTNGTGPYNEQF
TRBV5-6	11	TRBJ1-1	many	ASSSQGGTEAF
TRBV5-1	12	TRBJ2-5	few	ASSFPSGQETQY
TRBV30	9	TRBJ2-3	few	AWSGIDTQY
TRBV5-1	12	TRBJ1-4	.	ASSWGTGGEKLF
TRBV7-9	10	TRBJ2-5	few	ASTAEVETQY
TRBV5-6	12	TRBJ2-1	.	ASSLGGGKNEQF
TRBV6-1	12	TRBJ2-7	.	ASSVLAGALEQY
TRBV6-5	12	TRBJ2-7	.	ASSRGRDTYEQY
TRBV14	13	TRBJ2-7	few	ASSQNSDLSYEQY
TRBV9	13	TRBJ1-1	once	ASSVGEGARERAF
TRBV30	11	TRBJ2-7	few	AWRTSGRSEQY
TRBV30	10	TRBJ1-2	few	AWAQGYYGYT